This T cell receptor beta chain emerged from a study of CD8 T cells in Susac syndrome. Only one count was recorded for this clonotype. From germline, CDR1 is MNHEY and CDR2 SVGAGI. This CDR3 is built from 13 residues. The ends were cut back, 6 bases at V and 6 bases at J, with 12 bases in the middle. Random hexamers were used to reverse transcribe about 0.5 to 1 ug of RNA. TCRdb re-derived calls from the immunoSEQ multiplex PCR reads in MiXCR, one entry per CDR3 protein. The data show about 150,000 distinct CDR3 sequences, with 95% seen just once and more than 0.15% held by the top ten. TCR beta was sequenced from blood CD8+ and CD4+ T cells.

This sequence originates from a human donor with Susac syndrome. Sequenced input: CD8+ T cells from PBMCs. This chain links TRBV6-5 with TRBJ1-5; the D gene is possibly TRBD1 (5 bases). The CDR3 DNA sequence: TGTGCCAGCAGCCAGGGTCACGCTCAGCCCCAGCATTTT. As protein: CASSQGHAQPQHF.